A selection of T cell receptor beta chains follows, all from one sample in a study of OX40 agonist ivuxolimab in advanced cancers. Method: immunoSEQ multiplex PCR; TCRdb's copy keeps in-frame clones and lacks some. The repertoire holds roughly 100,000 clones, with about 80% as singletons. Material: CD4+ or CD8+ T cells sorted from blood, obtained in a trial of the OX40 agonist ivuxolimab. The receptors derive from an adult with an advanced solid tumor such as melanoma, head and neck, liver or kidney cancer. Both conserved end residues are part of each CDR3. The order of the fields is V gene, D gene, J gene, clone size, CDR3 protein, CDR3 DNA. A D gene is named only where the DNA matches it firmly. Size is omitted from some rows. Given values are once, few, many or a class for expanded clones.

V: TRBV27; D: TRBD1; J: TRBJ2-6; size: .; CDR3: CASSLVTGGATGANVLTF; DNA: TGTGCCAGCAGTTTGGTGACAGGGGGCGCTACTGGGGCCAACGTCCTGACTTTC
V: TRBV29-1; D: TRBD1; J: TRBJ2-1; size: once; CDR3: CSVGQGRGEQFF; DNA: TGCAGCGTAGGACAGGGGCGGGGTGAGCAGTTCTTC
V: TRBV25-1; D: TRBD1; J: TRBJ2-3; size: .; CDR3: CASSESGTGQSTDTQYF; DNA: TGTGCCAGCAGTGAATCAGGGACAGGGCAGAGCACAGATACGCAGTATTTT
V: TRBV27; D: .; J: TRBJ2-3; size: .; CDR3: CASSPEGGAFFYTDTQYF; DNA: TGTGCCAGCAGCCCCGAGGGGGGGGCCTTTTTTTATACAGATACGCAGTATTTT
V: TRBV19; D: .; J: TRBJ1-1; size: .; CDR3: CASSIGPGRNTEAFF; DNA: TGTGCCAGTAGTATAGGGCCGGGACGCAACACTGAAGCTTTCTTT
V: TRBV6-6; D: .; J: TRBJ1-2; size: .; CDR3: CASIETGNNYGYTF; DNA: TGTGCCAGCATTGAAACAGGGAACAACTATGGCTACACCTTC
V: TRBV7-2; D: .; J: TRBJ1-6; size: .; CDR3: CASSGTLVNSPLHF; DNA: TGTGCCAGCTCGGGGACCCTGGTGAATTCACCCCTCCACTTT
V: TRBV7-9; D: TRBD2; J: TRBJ2-7; size: .; CDR3: CASSFHATSRLGEQYF; DNA: TGTGCCAGCAGCTTCCATGCGACTAGCCGCCTGGGTGAGCAGTACTTC
V: TRBV5-6; D: TRBD2; J: TRBJ2-7; size: .; CDR3: CASSPRWGGLAGDEQYF; DNA: TGTGCCAGCAGCCCCCGATGGGGGGGACTAGCGGGAGACGAGCAGTACTTC
V: TRBV19; D: .; J: TRBJ2-3; size: .; CDR3: CASRLSASSTDTQYF; DNA: TGTGCCAGTAGATTGTCAGCGTCCAGCACAGATACGCAGTATTTT
V: TRBV5-5; D: TRBD1; J: TRBJ2-7; size: .; CDR3: CASSLNPPGTGSSEQYF; DNA: TGTGCCAGCAGCTTGAATCCCCCAGGGACAGGGTCGTCCGAGCAGTACTTC
V: TRBV5-1; D: .; J: TRBJ1-6; size: few; CDR3: CASSLLGGTNSPLHF; DNA: TGCGCCAGCAGCTTGCTAGGAGGGACAAATTCACCCCTCCACTTT
V: TRBV6-5; D: TRBD1; J: TRBJ2-7; size: .; CDR3: CASSYSQGVASGQYF; DNA: TGTGCCAGCAGTTACTCCCAGGGGGTGGCTTCGGGGCAGTACTTC
V: TRBV7-2; D: .; J: TRBJ2-7; size: .; CDR3: CASSLLGQGAIYEQYF; DNA: TGTGCCAGCAGCTTGTTAGGTCAGGGAGCCATCTACGAGCAGTACTTC